Reported below is one TCR beta chain. The data stem from a study of blood T cell repertoires in COVID-19. As for the study in general: Acute and convalescent COVID-19 samples came from the United States, Italy and Spain. In each case, the material was cDNA or gDNA derived from T cells, B-cell-depleted T cells, or PBMCs.

In the original processing: Cell counts per sample came from amplifying reference gene primers. The repertoire was sequenced with immunoSEQ multiplex PCR; TCRdb's copy has only in-frame clones and lacks some. V and J calls and clone size are as listed in that table; D and trimming were resolved from the DNA. The repertoire holds approximately 530,000 clones, around 90% seen once, with roughly 8% in the top ten. Followed longitudinally, the Seattle patients had been enrolled during active infection. The CDR3 is made up of 15 amino acids. Germline V lookup: CDR1 LNHDA, CDR2 SQIVND (reference sequence). The V gene lost 3 bases and the J gene lost 2 bases, with 11 bases spanning the gap.

The chain joins TRBV19 to TRBJ1-3, with D maybe TRBD1 (5 bases). Source material: peripheral blood. This TCR came from a woman between 50 and 59 years old with COVID-19, enrolled during active disease. This CDR3 reads CASSIAGGTGNTIYF. CDR3 nucleotides: TGTGCCAGTAGTATCGCCGGGGGAACTGGAAACACCATATATTTT.